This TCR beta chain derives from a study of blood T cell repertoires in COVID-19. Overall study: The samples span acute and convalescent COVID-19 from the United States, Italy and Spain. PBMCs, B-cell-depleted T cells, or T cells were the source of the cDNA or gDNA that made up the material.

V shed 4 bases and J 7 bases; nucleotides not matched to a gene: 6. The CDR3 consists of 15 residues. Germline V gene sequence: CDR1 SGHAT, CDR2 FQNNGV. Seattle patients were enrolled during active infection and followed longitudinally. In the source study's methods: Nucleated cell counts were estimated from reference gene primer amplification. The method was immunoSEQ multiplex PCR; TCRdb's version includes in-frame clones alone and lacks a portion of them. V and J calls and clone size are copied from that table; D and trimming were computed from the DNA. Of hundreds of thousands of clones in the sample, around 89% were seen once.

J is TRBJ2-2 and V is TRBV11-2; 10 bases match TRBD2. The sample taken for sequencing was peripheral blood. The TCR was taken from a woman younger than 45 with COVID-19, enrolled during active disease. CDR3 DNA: TGTGCCAGCAGCTCGTCTAGCGGGAGCGGCGGGGAGCTGTTTTTT. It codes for CASSSSSGSGGELFF.